The rows below give T cell receptor beta chains drawn from one sample of a study of T cell changes during pregnancy in multiple sclerosis. Generated by immunoSEQ multiplex PCR, the TCRdb table keeps only in-frame clones and is missing some. The data contain some 120,000 clones, 90% to 96% of them singletons. This sample comprised peripheral blood, obtained after pregnancy. The receptor source for this set is a female donor with multiple sclerosis, enrolled in a pregnancy study. The CDR3 runs from the conserved cysteine through the conserved F or W. A D gene is named only where the DNA matches it firmly. The size field is filled for only some rows; it gives once, few, many or a size class.

V	size	J	D	DNA	CDR3
TRBV27	-	TRBJ2-2	-	TGTGCCAGCAGTTTATATGCGGGTACGGGTGAGCTGTTTTTT	CASSLYAGTGELFF
TRBV6-5	-	TRBJ2-3	TRBD2	TGTGCCAGCAGTTCATCTTGGGAGGGCAGCACAGATACGCAGTATTTT	CASSSSWEGSTDTQYF
TRBV28	-	TRBJ1-2	TRBD1	TGTGCCAGCAGTTTCCCGGGACAGCCCTATGGCTACACCTTC	CASSFPGQPYGYTF
TRBV7-2	-	TRBJ2-3	TRBD2	TGTGCCAGCAGCTCGCCCCTTCAGACTAGCGGGAGCACAGATACGCAGTATTTT	CASSSPLQTSGSTDTQYF
TRBV27	-	TRBJ1-5	TRBD1	TGTGCCAGCAGTTTCGACAGGGCGGGACAGCCCCAGCATTTT	CASSFDRAGQPQHF
TRBV29-1	-	TRBJ2-1	-	TGCAGCGTTGAAAAGGCAGGTTTTTACAATGAGCAGTTCTTC	CSVEKAGFYNEQFF
TRBV19	once	TRBJ1-5	-	TGTGCCAGTAGTATTGGGGACACCTATAGCAATCAGCCCCAGCATTTT	CASSIGDTYSNQPQHF
TRBV4-2	-	TRBJ2-7	-	TGTGCCAGCAGCCACGGGAACGGCATTCGTTCGGCTACTTACGAGCAGTACTTC	CASSHGNGIRSATYEQYF
TRBV27	-	TRBJ2-1	TRBD2	TGTGCCAGCAGTCAGACTAGCGGAGCATATAATGAGCAGTTCTTC	CASSQTSGAYNEQFF
TRBV29-1	-	TRBJ2-1	TRBD2	TGCAGCGGCCGGGGGGGATACAATGAGCAGTTCTTC	CSGRGGYNEQFF
TRBV5-6	-	TRBJ2-7	-	TGTGCCAGCAGCTTGCCAGGCACCCACTACGAGCAGTACTTC	CASSLPGTHYEQYF
TRBV4-3	-	TRBJ1-2	-	TGCGCCAGCAGCCAAGATTCGGGGGGGGCCCCGGCGAGGGTCTATGGCTACACCTTC	CASSQDSGGAPARVYGYTF
TRBV27	-	TRBJ1-2	TRBD1	TGTGCCAGCAGTATATCGAGGGACAGGGGGAACCATGGCTACACCTTC	CASSISRDRGNHGYTF
TRBV7-2	-	TRBJ2-7	TRBD1	TGTGCCAGCAGCGTAACAGGGGACCGCTACGAGCAGTACTTC	CASSVTGDRYEQYF
TRBV7-3	-	TRBJ2-3	TRBD2	TGTGCCAGCAGTCCAGCGGGAGCGGAGACAGATACGCAGTATTTT	CASSPAGAETDTQYF
TRBV4-1	-	TRBJ2-1	TRBD2	TGCGCCAGCAGATTCGCTATGAGCGGGAGCTACAATGAGCAGTTCTTC	CASRFAMSGSYNEQFF
TRBV11-3	-	TRBJ2-2	TRBD2	TGTGCCAGCAGCTTACTAGCGGGAGGTTCTACCGGGGAGCTGTTTTTT	CASSLLAGGSTGELFF
TRBV13	-	TRBJ2-1	TRBD1	TGTGCCAGCAGCAAGGGGGCGTTTACCTACAATGAGCAGTTCTTC	CASSKGAFTYNEQFF
TRBV28	once	TRBJ2-6	-	TGTGCCAGCAGCCCCCTCTCTGGGGCCAACGTCCTGACTTTC	CASSPLSGANVLTF
TRBV19	-	TRBJ1-1	-	TGTGCCAGTAGACAATCAGGGTTCACTGAAGCTTTCTTT	CASRQSGFTEAFF
TRBV2	-	TRBJ1-1	-	TGTGCCAGCCTCGGACAGCGAAACACTGAAGCTTTCTTT	CASLGQRNTEAFF
TRBV11-1	-	TRBJ2-1	TRBD1	TGTGCCAGCAGCTTTGGGGGACAGCACAATGAGCAGTTCTTC	CASSFGGQHNEQFF
TRBV5-4	-	TRBJ2-3	-	TGTGCCAGCAGCCCCTCCATGGGGTGGGGCGTAGATACGCAGTATTTT	CASSPSMGWGVDTQYF
TRBV6-1	-	TRBJ1-1	-	TGTGCCAGCAGTGAGAGGGTTCGGGCTTTCTTT	CASSERVRAFF
TRBV6-1	once	TRBJ2-1	-	TGTGCCAGCCTCCCTAGCTTGCTTTTCAATGAGCAGTTCTTC	CASLPSLLFNEQFF
TRBV6-5	-	TRBJ2-1	TRBD2	TGTGCCAGCACCAAGACTAGCGGGAATTACAATGAGCAGTTCTTC	CASTKTSGNYNEQFF
TRBV29-1	-	TRBJ2-5	-	TGCAGCGGTGCGTCCGGGGAGACCCAGTACTTC	CSGASGETQYF
TRBV5-4	-	TRBJ2-7	TRBD2	TGTGCCAGCAGCTTTGGACTAGCGGGAGTATCCTACGAGCAGTACTTC	CASSFGLAGVSYEQYF
TRBV5-4	-	TRBJ1-1	-	TGTGCCAGCAGCCGAGACAGAAGAAAAATGCAAACAGAAGCTTTCTTT	CASSRDRRKMQTEAFF
TRBV9	once	TRBJ2-1	TRBD2	TGTGCCAGCAGCGTAACGACTAGCGGGAGCCATAACAATGAGCAGTTCTTC	CASSVTTSGSHNNEQFF
TRBV12-5	once	TRBJ2-5	-	TGTGCTAGTGGTTTGGGTTCAATCCAAGAGACCCAGTACTTC	CASGLGSIQETQYF
TRBV9	-	TRBJ2-3	TRBD1	TGTGCCAGCAGCGTTACAGGGGGCGAGGTAGATACGCAGTATTTT	CASSVTGGEVDTQYF
TRBV28	-	TRBJ2-1	TRBD2	TGTGCCAGCAGGATGGGACTAGCGGTCTACAATGAGCAGTTCTTC	CASRMGLAVYNEQFF
TRBV6-5	-	TRBJ2-7	TRBD1	TGTGCCAGCAGTCCGGGGACAGGTTTGGACGAGCAGTACTTC	CASSPGTGLDEQYF
TRBV5-1	-	TRBJ2-1	TRBD2	TGCGCCAGCAATCCCCTAGCGGGAAACTACAATGAGCAGTTCTTC	CASNPLAGNYNEQFF
TRBV25-1	-	TRBJ1-3	TRBD1	TGTGCCAGCAGAACGACAGGGGATGGAAACACCATATATTTT	CASRTTGDGNTIYF
TRBV27	-	TRBJ2-5	-	TGTGCCAGCAGTCGCATCGGGAAGGAGACCCAGTACTTC	CASSRIGKETQYF
TRBV7-6	-	TRBJ2-3	TRBD1	TGTGCCAGCAGCCCGACAGGGTCCAAGCCAGATACGCAGTATTTT	CASSPTGSKPDTQYF
TRBV7-6	-	TRBJ2-2	TRBD2	TGTGCCAGCACCCCCAACAGCGGGGCCGGGGAGCTGTTTTTT	CASTPNSGAGELFF
TRBV14	-	TRBJ2-4	-	TGTGCCAGCAGCCAGAGTGGAGCCAAAAACATTCAGTACTTC	CASSQSGAKNIQYF
TRBV19	-	TRBJ2-7	TRBD1	TGTGCCAGTAGTACACCGGGACAGGGTATCGGTGAGCAGTACTTC	CASSTPGQGIGEQYF
TRBV2	-	TRBJ2-3	TRBD2	TGTGCCGGGACCGGGACTAGCGGGAGGGCCACGTCAGATACGCAGTATTTT	CAGTGTSGRATSDTQYF
TRBV29-1	-	TRBJ2-5	-	TGCAGCGTGGGAGGGGGGAGATATGGCAGGGGGCTCTCACAAGAGACCCAGTACTTC	CSVGGGRYGRGLSQETQYF
TRBV2	-	TRBJ2-7	TRBD2	TGTGCCAGCCTAGTTGGGGCGGGAGAGTCCTACGAGCAGTACTTC	CASLVGAGESYEQYF
TRBV28	-	TRBJ1-2	-	TGTGCCACCTTCTCCTATCCTGCCCTTATTAACTATGGCTACACCTTC	CATFSYPALINYGYTF
TRBV9	-	TRBJ2-1	TRBD2	TGTGCCAGCAGCGTATGGGAGGGCGAGCAGTTCTTC	CASSVWEGEQFF
TRBV5-1	-	TRBJ1-1	TRBD1	TGCGCCAGCAGCTTGATGTTATCAGGGGGCGCGAGCACTGAAGCTTTCTTT	CASSLMLSGGASTEAFF
TRBV30	-	TRBJ1-6	-	TGTGCCTGGAGTCCGGGACACTACTCTACGACCTTT	CAWSPGHYSTTF
TRBV6-5	-	TRBJ2-3	-	TGTGCCAGCAGTCCAGGTGTTACGCAGTATTTT	CASSPGVTQYF
TRBV6-6	-	TRBJ1-1	-	TGTGCCAGCAGCCTACAGGGCTTGAACACTGAAGCTTTCTTT	CASSLQGLNTEAFF
TRBV6-5	-	TRBJ1-1	-	TGTGCCAGCAAGGACAGCGACACTGAAGCTTTCTTT	CASKDSDTEAFF
TRBV11-3	-	TRBJ2-3	TRBD2	TGTGCCAGCAGCTTAGGACTAGCGGGTACCACAGATACGCAGTATTTT	CASSLGLAGTTDTQYF
TRBV28	-	TRBJ1-4	-	TGTGCCAGCAGTTTAAGGCAGGCAACTAATGAAAAACTGTTTTTT	CASSLRQATNEKLFF
TRBV18	-	TRBJ2-7	TRBD2	TGTGCCAGCTCACAGCGGGAGGCCTACGAGCAGTACTTC	CASSQREAYEQYF